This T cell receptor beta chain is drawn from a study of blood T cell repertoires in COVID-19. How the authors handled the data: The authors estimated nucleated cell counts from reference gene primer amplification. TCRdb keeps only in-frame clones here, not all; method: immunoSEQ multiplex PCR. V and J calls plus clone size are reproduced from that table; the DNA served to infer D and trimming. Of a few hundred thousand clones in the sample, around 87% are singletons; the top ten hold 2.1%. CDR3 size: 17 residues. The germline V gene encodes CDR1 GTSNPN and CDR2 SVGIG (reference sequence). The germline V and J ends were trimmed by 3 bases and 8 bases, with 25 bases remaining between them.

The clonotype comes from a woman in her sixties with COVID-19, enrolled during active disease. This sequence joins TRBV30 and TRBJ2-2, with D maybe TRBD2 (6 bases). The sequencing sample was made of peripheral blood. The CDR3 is CAWRETGLWERVGELFF. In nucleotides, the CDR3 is TGTGCCTGGAGGGAAACGGGACTCTGGGAACGTGTTGGGGAGCTGTTTTTT.